One and the same sample provided the 8 T cell receptor beta chains below, sequenced in a study of T-cell memory formation after mild COVID-19. TCRdb reanalysed the 5' RACE reads using MiXCR and keeps one entry per CDR3 protein. Of 250,000 to 350,000 distinct CDR3 sequences in the sample, under 20% are singletons; the top ten hold approximately 25%. The sequenced sample consisted of PBMCs or a T cell subset sorted from them (not recorded which). These receptors were taken from a man aged 18 to 29 who had mild COVID-19 (a few samples of this study predate the infection). Cell type and time point are not known.

The V and J genes are TRBV20-1 and TRBJ2-3, with a weak D call TRBD2 (6 bases). The CDR3 runs to 14 residues. The V and J ends lost 3 bases and 2 bases respectively, with 12 bases between them. The germline CDR1 and CDR2 sequences are DFQATT and SNEGSKA (reference sequence). This CDR3 reads CSARAEGTTDTQYF. The CDR3 DNA follows: TGCAGTGCTAGGGCGGAGGGGACCACAGATACGCAGTATTTT.

This clonotype has ten or more counts. V and J are TRBV5-5 and TRBJ2-5; D remains unclear. V was trimmed by 0 bases and J by 7 bases, leaving 13 bases between them. This CDR3 has 14 residues. Per germline, CDR1 SGHKS and CDR2 YYEKEE (reference sequence). CDR3 coding DNA: TGTGCCAGCAGCTTGGCCAGGTCAGGTGGGACCCAGTACTTC. Residues: CASSLARSGGTQYF.

CDR3 DNA sequence: TGTGCCAGCAGTCAGGGACTAAGCTCCTACAATGAGCAGTTCTTC. This codes for CASSQGLSSYNEQFF. The V gene is TRBV6-2 or TRBV6-3, the J gene TRBJ2-1; TRBD2 aligns across 7 bases. In germline, CDR1 is MNHEY, CDR2 SVGEGT. After removal of 5 bases from V and 0 bases from J, the junction contained 4 bases not matched to a gene. The CDR3 sequence is 15 residues long.

The chain employs TRBV4-2 and TRBJ2-2; 7 nucleotides match TRBD1. The germline V gene encodes CDR1 LGHNA and CDR2 YNFKEQ. This CDR3 spans 15 amino acids. The V and J ends lost 3 bases and 7 bases, in that order; junction bases with no gene match: 8. This CDR3 is CASSQEGRDSGELFF. The CDR3 region has the DNA TGTGCCAGCAGCCAGGAAGGCCGGGACAGCGGGGAGCTGTTTTTT.

This clonotype has just a few counts. No DNA is shown, since the ends of the CDR3 on it are uncertain; the CDR3 is the one TCRdb lists. The genes are TRBV6-5 and TRBJ2-1; TRBD2 is taken as the D call from the table, unchecked against the DNA. The CDR3 adds up to 15 amino acids, both ends counted. Germline V CDR1 and CDR2: MNHEY, SVGAGI. This chain's CDR3 is CASSSSAGGINEQFF.

This clonotype was seen many times. V gene TRBV7-6 combines with J gene TRBJ2-5, with unresolved D. The CDR3 has 14 residues. CDR1 is SGHVS, CDR2 FNYEAQ, per germline. Trimming left V 0 bases short and J 5 bases short, with 10 bases between. As DNA, the CDR3 is TGTGCCAGCAGCTTAGCGTGGGTCAGCGAGACCCAGTACTTC. The encoded protein is CASSLAWVSETQYF. Based on the CDR3 plus reference TRBV7-6 and TRBJ2-5, the full variable domain is GAGVSQSPRYKVTKRGQDVALRCDPISGHVSLYWYRQALGQGPEFLTYFNYEAQQDKSGLPNDRFSAERPEGSISTLTIQRTEQRDSAMYRCASSLAWVSETQYFGPGTRLLVL.

The chain is built from TRBV6-6 and TRBJ1-1; perhaps TRBD1 as D (6 bases). Germline assignment: CDR1 MNHNY and CDR2 SVGAGI (reference sequence). The CDR3 extends over 14 amino acids. V was cut by 0 bases and J by 7 bases, with 12 bases left in between. The CDR3 nucleotides are TGTGCCAGCAGTTACTCGAGACAGGCTGTTGAAGCTTTCTTT. Translating gives CASSYSRQAVEAFF.

This clonotype came up many times. The DNA for the CDR3 is TGTGCCAGCAGTAGTTTTATACAGGGCAATCAGCCCCAGCATTTT. It encodes CASSSFIQGNQPQHF. The V and J genes are TRBV6-6 and TRBJ1-5, with D maybe TRBD1 (5 bases). The V gene's germline CDR1 is MNHNY and CDR2 SVGAGI (reference sequence). The CDR3 length is 15 residues. The V and J ends lost 5 bases and 2 bases respectively, with 13 bases between them.